This entry features one TCR delta chain sequence. The mismatch at residue 4 between this DNA's translation and the TCRdb protein of a much larger clone likely reflects a read error; the protein shown is translated from the DNA. This record belongs to a study of γδ T cells in repeated Plasmodium falciparum infection. Overall study context: Age- and gender-matched Australian children served as comparison for malaria-exposed Malian children.

Both TRG and TRD chains were sequenced from each sorted sample. TCRdb re-called clones from the multiplex PCR reads via CATT. The table lists 75,000 to 95,000 delta-chain clones, more than 0.85% of them singletons. Looked up from germline, CDR1 is GEAIGNYY and CDR2 is EKD. This CDR3 has 13 residues. V was shortened by 5 bases and J by 5 bases, with 14 bases between the two germline ends. Gammadelta T cells were flow-sorted from PBMC into Vgamma9/Vdelta2+ and Vdelta2-negative populations for bulk analysis. V is TRDV2 and J is TRDJ1, with D possibly matching TRDD3 (5 bases). No J gene is reported in TCRdb; it was inferred here by comparing the DNA with germline. The source is a pool of human donors (malaria-infected and uninfected, not separated). The material sequenced was gamma-delta T cells from blood. CDR3 sequence (DNA): TGTGCCTGTGGCACGTGGGGTAATGATAAACTCATCTTT. Encoded protein: CACGTWGNDKLIF.